Here is one T cell receptor beta chain with its context. The data belong to a study of cytomegalovirus exposure and HLA in healthy donors. PCR was performed using 60 Vbeta and 13 Jbeta primers. Sequenced by immunoSEQ multiplex PCR; TCRdb stores in-frame clones only, minus some. The table lists 95,000 to 120,000 clones, 67% of them singletons. The CDR3 length is 13 residues. Germline CDR1 reads LGHNA; CDR2 reads YNFKEQ. After removal of 4 bases from V and 7 bases from J, the junction contained 2 bases not matched to a gene. The source material was PBMCs. The J gene is TRBJ2-1, the V gene TRBV4-2; 9 bases are a match to TRBD1. This TCR came from a man between 18 and 35 years old in good health and CMV-seropositive. The CDR3: CASSRGQGNEQFF. DNA of the CDR3: TGTGCCAGCAGCCGGGGACAGGGAAATGAGCAGTTCTTC.